These 26 T cell receptor beta chains originate from one sample sequenced in a study of blood T cell repertoires in COVID-19. The method was immunoSEQ multiplex PCR; TCRdb's version includes in-frame clones alone and lacks a portion of them. The sample has over 60,000 clones, about 75% seen once. Sequenced: peripheral blood. These receptors all come from a human donor in a cohort sampled during active COVID-19.

The chain uses TRBV29-1 and TRBJ2-6; unclear D gene. With 4 bases removed from V and 2 bases from J, the gap between germline ends came to 6 bases. Per germline, CDR1 SQVTM and CDR2 ANQGSEA. This CDR3 region has 13 residues. Here the CDR3 reads CSVVTAGANVLTF. CDR3 sequence (DNA): TGCAGCGTTGTTACAGCTGGGGCCAACGTCCTGACTTTC.

The J gene is TRBJ2-3, the V gene TRBV5-1, with D maybe TRBD1 (6 bases). There are 15 residues in the CDR3. CDR1 SGHRS and CDR2 YFSETQ come from the germline V gene. The germline V and J ends were trimmed by 2 bases and 6 bases, with 16 bases remaining between them. The CDR3 sequence: CASSFGQPAIDTQYF. The CDR3 DNA sequence: TGCGCCAGCAGCTTTGGACAGCCCGCAATTGATACGCAGTATTTT.

J is TRBJ1-6 and V is TRBV30; no definite D call. The V gene lost 3 bases and the J gene lost 10 bases, with 16 bases spanning the gap. CDR1 and CDR2 (germline): GTSNPN, SVGIG (reference sequence). CDR3 length: 14 amino acids. The CDR3: CAWRRQDGRSPLHF. CDR3 nucleotide sequence: TGTGCCTGGAGACGACAAGATGGCAGGTCACCCCTCCACTTT. The full variable domain, rest sourced from reference TRBV30 and TRBJ1-6, is SQTIHQWPATLVQPVGSPLSLECTVEGTSNPNLYWYRQAAGRGLQLLFYSVGIGQISSEVPQNLSASRPQDRQFILSSKKLLLSDSGFYLCAWRRQDGRSPLHFGNGTRLTVT.

This chain links TRBV15 with TRBJ1-3; possibly TRBD1 for D (5 bases). The CDR3 totals 18 residues. Germline CDR1 and CDR2: LNHNV and YYDKDF (reference sequence). The ends were cut back, 1 base at V and 0 bases at J, with 16 bases in the middle. CDR3 in DNA: TGTGCCACCAGCAGAGCTACGGCAGGGTTCTTCTCTGGAAACACCATATATTTT. Its protein is CATSRATAGFFSGNTIYF.

This clone occurred once. Relative to the germline gene, one junction end is altered; a read error may explain this. The chain joins TRBV7-2 to TRBJ1-3; 12 bases agree with TRBD1. Germline V CDR1 and CDR2: SGHTA, FQGNSA. This CDR3 contains 14 residues. Here the CDR3 reads CASSPPGQGAKGSF. In DNA form, the CDR3 reads TGTGCCAGCAGCCCCCCGGGACAGGGGGCGAAGGGCTCTTTT. Filled out from reference TRBV7-2 and TRBJ1-3, the complete variable domain reads GAGVSQSPSNKVTEKGKDVELRCDPISGHTALYWYRQSLGQGLEFLIYFQGNSAPDKSGLPSDRFSAERTGGSVSTLTIQRTQQEDSAVYLCASSPPGQGAKGSFGEGSWLTVV.

The chain links TRBV7-6 to TRBJ2-3; 14 positions agree with TRBD2. CDR3 size: 16 residues. Losses at the gene ends were 1 base for V and 8 bases for J; bases not matched to a gene: 5. Germline CDR1 is SGHVS and CDR2 is FNYEAQ. The CDR3 spells CASSLEGTSGSGTQYF. The CDR3 bases are TGTGCCAGCAGCTTAGAAGGGACTAGCGGGAGCGGTACGCAGTATTTT.

This CDR3 reads CASSLRKSSGNTIYF. For the CDR3, the DNA is TGTGCCAGCAGCTTGAGGAAGAGCTCTGGAAACACCATATATTTT. This chain uses TRBV7-2 with TRBJ1-3; D is unresolved. The germline gives CDR1 SGHTA, CDR2 FQGNSA. Trimming shortened V by 3 bases and J by 0 bases, and 9 bases separated the two germline ends. CDR3 length equals 15 residues.

This rearrangement joins TRBV2 to TRBJ1-6, with no clear D. V was pared by 4 bases and J by 4 bases, with 14 bases between. CDR1 is SNHLY and CDR2 is FYNNEI in the germline V gene. The CDR3 runs to 16 residues. The CDR3 region has the DNA TGTGCCAGCAGTGGCAGCGTCCCATATTATAATTCACCCCTCCACTTT. Translated, it gives CASSGSVPYYNSPLHF.

This clone was recorded only once. V is TRBV2 and J is TRBJ2-7; a possible D gene is TRBD2 (5 bases). CDR1 SNHLY and CDR2 FYNNEI come from the germline V gene. The CDR3 is 12 amino acids. The V end was cut by 8 bases, the J end by 0 bases, with 8 bases between. The CDR3 DNA reads as TGTGCCAGCCACGGGGTCTCCTACGAGCAGTACTTC. Translation: CASHGVSYEQYF.

The rearrangement joins TRBV5-8 to TRBJ2-7; D might be TRBD1 (5 bases). Germline V CDR1 and CDR2: SGHTS, YDEGEE. The ends were cut back, 3 bases at V and 2 bases at J, with 18 bases in the middle. The CDR3 spans 16 residues. CDR3 region: CASSSGRTHRTYEQYF. The CDR3 region has the DNA TGTGCCAGCAGCTCGGGTCGCACTCACAGGACCTACGAGCAGTACTTC.

The CDR3 DNA reads TGTGCCAGCAGCCGGGGACTAGCGGGGGGAGGAGAGACCCAGTACTTC. It encodes CASSRGLAGGGETQYF. The V and J genes are TRBV7-2 and TRBJ2-5; 15 nucleotides line up with TRBD2. The CDR3 consists of 16 residues. With 5 bases clipped from V and 4 bases from J, the junction kept 5 bases outside the gene matches. Germline CDR1 SGHTA, CDR2 FQGNSA.

The chain joins TRBV7-8 to TRBJ2-5, with D unresolved. CDR3 length equals 12 residues. V lost 3 bases and J lost 3, with 5 bases in between. The germline gives CDR1 SGHVS, CDR2 FQNEAQ. The CDR3 DNA reads TGTGCCAGCAGCTTCGAGGAAGAGACCCAGTACTTC. It codes for CASSFEEETQYF.

The genes are TRBV4-3 and TRBJ1-2; D is uncertain. Trimming took off 0 bases at V and 0 bases at J, with 14 bases between the two ends. Germline V gene data show CDR1 as LGHNA and CDR2 as YSLEER. This CDR3 contains 17 residues. CDR3 in DNA: TGCGCCAGCAGCCAAGACAAAAGACAAGAGACTAACTATGGCTACACCTTC. It is translated as CASSQDKRQETNYGYTF.

V is TRBV7-6 and J is TRBJ2-2; TRBD2 aligns across 8 bases. With 1 base clipped from V and 5 bases from J, the junction kept 9 bases outside the gene matches. The germline gives CDR1 SGHVS, CDR2 FNYEAQ. The CDR3 sequence is 17 residues long. Here the CDR3 DNA reads TGTGCCAGCAGCTTAGAGGGCACTAGCGGAGGTACCGGGGAGCTGTTTTTT. Amino acid sequence: CASSLEGTSGGTGELFF.

The CDR3 loop is CSAGRMRAQYF. The CDR3 nucleotides read TGCAGTGCTGGCAGAATGAGGGCGCAGTATTTT. V gene TRBV20-1 combines with J gene TRBJ2-3; TRBD2 might be the D (5 bases). The CDR3 consists of 11 residues. Germline V gene data show CDR1 as DFQATT and CDR2 as SNEGSKA (reference sequence). V gave up 5 bases and J gave up 10 bases, with 13 bases separating them.

The sample holds many counts of this clone. The chain recombines TRBV5-4 with TRBJ1-4; TRBD1 matches at 9 bases. The CDR3 is 16 residues long. The germline gives CDR1 SGHNT, CDR2 YYREEE (reference sequence). V gave up 2 bases and J gave up 5 bases; unmatched junction bases: 7. CDR3: CASSFYWDRANEKLFF. The CDR3 region has the DNA TGTGCCAGCAGCTTTTATTGGGACAGGGCCAATGAAAAACTGTTTTTT.

The chain combines TRBV11-2 with TRBJ2-1; D is perhaps TRBD2 (5 bases). The CDR3 covers 14 residues. The V end was cut by 5 bases, the J end by 7 bases, with 15 bases between. In germline, CDR1 is SGHAT, CDR2 FQNNGV. CDR3 bases: TGTGCCAGCAGCGAGGGCATCCCACTAAATGAGCAGTTCTTC. Residues: CASSEGIPLNEQFF.

J is TRBJ1-4 and V is TRBV6-6; TRBD1 matches at 10 bases. CDR1 is MNHNY and CDR2 is SVGAGI in the germline V gene (reference sequence). This CDR3 comprises 15 residues. V dropped 4 bases and J dropped 5; count of bases not matched to a gene: 4. The CDR3 loop reads CASSFPDRGNEKLFF. CDR3 DNA sequence: TGTGCCAGCAGTTTCCCGGACAGGGGGAATGAAAAACTGTTTTTT.

The rearrangement joins TRBV29-1 to TRBJ1-2, with D unresolved. The germline V gene has CDR1 SQVTM and CDR2 ANQGSEA. The CDR3 totals 13 residues. V was trimmed by 7 bases and J by 1 base, leaving 13 bases between them. CDR3 coding DNA: TGCAGCGCCCAGATCGGGTTTAACTATGGCTACACCTTC. Protein sequence: CSAQIGFNYGYTF.

This chain joins TRBV20-1 and TRBJ1-1; no clear D. Trimming pared 6 bases from V and 0 bases from J, leaving 5 bases between. This CDR3 has 11 amino acids. Germline assignment: CDR1 DFQATT and CDR2 SNEGSKA (reference sequence). The CDR3 protein is CSARMNTEAFF. The DNA for the CDR3 is TGCAGTGCCAGGATGAACACTGAAGCTTTCTTT.

The V gene is TRBV9, the J gene TRBJ1-3, with D perhaps matching TRBD1 (5 bases). The germline V gene encodes CDR1 SGDLS and CDR2 YYNGEE. The CDR3 is 16 residues long. The germline V and J ends were trimmed by 0 bases and 0 bases, with 10 bases remaining between them. CDR3 residues: CASSVAPGDSGNTIYF. In nucleotides, the CDR3 is TGTGCCAGCAGCGTAGCCCCGGGGGACTCTGGAAACACCATATATTTT.

The V call is TRBV20-1, the J call TRBJ2-1, with D unclear. V dropped 6 bases and J dropped 4 bases, with 10 bases sitting between them. Germline CDR1 DFQATT, CDR2 SNEGSKA (reference sequence). CDR3 length: 12 amino acids. The CDR3 nucleotides are TGCAGTGCGAGTAGGCGGTACAATGAGCAGTTCTTC. Its translation is CSASRRYNEQFF.

This chain connects TRBV6-5 to TRBJ1-1; 8 bases are a match to TRBD1. The ends lost 4 bases at V and 7 bases at J; junction bases unmatched: 5. The CDR3 loop spans 13 amino acids. CDR1 and CDR2 from the germline V gene are MNHEY and SVGAGI. CDR3 sequence: CASSSRDRLEAFF. The DNA of the CDR3 is TGTGCCAGCAGTTCCCGGGACAGGCTTGAAGCTTTCTTT.

The J gene is TRBJ1-2, the V gene TRBV4-3; a weak D match, TRBD1 (5 bases). The V end lost 1 base, the J end lost 4 bases, and 22 bases lay between the germline ends. Germline lookup yields CDR1 LGHNA and CDR2 YSLEER. This CDR3 contains 18 residues. The CDR3 DNA is TGCGCCAGCAGCCAAGTTAATCCCACCAGGGCACCATCCTATGGCTACACCTTC. It codes for CASSQVNPTRAPSYGYTF.

J is TRBJ2-7 and V is TRBV15; D gene uncertain. Trimming cost V 2 bases and J 5 bases, with 16 bases left between them. The CDR3 covers 15 residues. Germline CDR1 is LNHNV and CDR2 is YYDKDF (reference sequence). CDR3 sequence: CATSRSPTGLDEQYF. The DNA of the CDR3 is TGTGCCACCAGCAGAAGCCCGACTGGTTTGGACGAGCAGTACTTC.

This clone was counted a few times. The chain joins TRBV27 to TRBJ1-6; no firm D call. The CDR3 extends over 15 amino acids. Germline CDR1 reads MNHEY; CDR2 reads SMNVEV (reference sequence). Between the trimmed V and J ends, which lost 10 bases and 7 bases, there was a span of 20 bases. CDR3 region: CATSGGFYENSPLHF. DNA for the CDR3: TGTGCCACATCTGGAGGGTTTTATGAGAATTCACCCCTCCACTTT.